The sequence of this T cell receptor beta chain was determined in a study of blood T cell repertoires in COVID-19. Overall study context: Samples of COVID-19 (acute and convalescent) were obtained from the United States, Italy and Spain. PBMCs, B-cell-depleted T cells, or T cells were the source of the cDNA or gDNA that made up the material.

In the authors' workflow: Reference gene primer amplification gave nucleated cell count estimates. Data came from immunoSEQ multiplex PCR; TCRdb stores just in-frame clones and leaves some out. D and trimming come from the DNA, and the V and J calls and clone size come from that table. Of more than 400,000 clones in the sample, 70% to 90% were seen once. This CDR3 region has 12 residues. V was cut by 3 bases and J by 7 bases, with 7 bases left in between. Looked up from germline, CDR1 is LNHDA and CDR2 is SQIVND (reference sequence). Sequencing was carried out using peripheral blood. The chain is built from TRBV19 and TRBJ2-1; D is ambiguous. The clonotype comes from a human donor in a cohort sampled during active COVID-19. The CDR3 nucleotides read TGTGCCAGTAGTATTCAACGGAATGAGCAGTTCTTC. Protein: CASSIQRNEQFF.